This T cell receptor beta chain was captured by sequencing in a study of shared clonotypes between healthy human individuals. V lost 2 bases to trimming and J lost 4 bases, with 8 bases between them. Germline loops: CDR1 MGHRA, CDR2 YSYEKL. This CDR3 is 13 amino acids long. On this clone: The sample has other DNA sequences that encode this CDR3 too.

TCRdb keeps only in-frame clones here, not all; method: immunoSEQ multiplex PCR. The table lists approximately 2,300,000 clones, about nine tenths of them singletons. The sample consisted of naive CD4+ T cells from PBMCs. Subset noted: CD45RA+ positively selected. The rearrangement joins TRBV4-1 to TRBJ2-5, with D possibly matching TRBD1 (5 bases). The clonotype comes from a man aged 18-30 years in good health. Some clones in this sample may be carry-over from other donors' samples. Written as DNA, the CDR3 is TGCGCCAGCAGCCAACAGGGTGTAGAGACCCAGTACTTC. It is translated as CASSQQGVETQYF.